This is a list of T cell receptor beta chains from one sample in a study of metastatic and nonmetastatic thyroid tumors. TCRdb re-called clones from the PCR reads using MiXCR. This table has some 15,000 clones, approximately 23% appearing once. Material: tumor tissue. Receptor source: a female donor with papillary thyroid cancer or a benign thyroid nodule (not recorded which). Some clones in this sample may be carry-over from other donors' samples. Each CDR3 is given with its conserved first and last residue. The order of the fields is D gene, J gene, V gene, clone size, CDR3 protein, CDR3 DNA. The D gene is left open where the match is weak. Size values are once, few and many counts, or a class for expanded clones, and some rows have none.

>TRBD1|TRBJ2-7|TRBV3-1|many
CASSQVGQYEQYF
TGTGCCAGCAGCCAAGTGGGACAGTACGAGCAGTACTTC
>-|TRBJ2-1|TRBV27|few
CASSLGGVQFF
TGTGCCAGCAGTTTGGGGGGCGTGCAGTTCTTC
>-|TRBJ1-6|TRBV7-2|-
CASSTLEVRAPLHF
TGTGCCAGCAGCACACTCGAGGTGCGGGCACCCCTCCACTTT
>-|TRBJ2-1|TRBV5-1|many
CASSGSLSYNEQFF
TGCGCCAGCAGCGGGTCTCTCTCCTACAATGAGCAGTTCTTC
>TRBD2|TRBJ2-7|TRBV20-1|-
CSAREDNTGGEQYF
TGCAGTGCTAGAGAGGACAATACGGGGGGGGAGCAGTACTTC
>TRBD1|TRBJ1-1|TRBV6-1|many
CASSPSTQGAEAFF
TGTGCCAGCAGTCCTAGCACACAGGGGGCTGAAGCTTTCTTT
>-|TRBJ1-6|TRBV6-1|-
CASSSDEMAPLHF
TGTGCCAGCAGTTCCGACGAGATGGCACCCCTCCACTTT
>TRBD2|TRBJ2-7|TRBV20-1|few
CSARGGTSVGPSSYEQYF
TGCAGTGCTAGGGGTGGGACTAGCGTGGGCCCTAGCTCCTACGAGCAGTACTTC
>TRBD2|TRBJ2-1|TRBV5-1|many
CASSLGGSGLAGGPEFF
TGCGCCAGCAGCTTGGGGGGGTCGGGACTAGCGGGAGGGCCCGAGTTCTTC
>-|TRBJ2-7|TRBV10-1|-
CASSEGLGFYEQYF
TGCGCCAGCAGTGAAGGGCTTGGGTTCTACGAGCAGTACTTC
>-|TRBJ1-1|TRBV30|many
CAWRYPMGGTEAFF
TGTGCCTGGCGATACCCAATGGGAGGCACTGAAGCTTTCTTT
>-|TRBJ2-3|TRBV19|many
CASSTTWTDTQYF
TGTGCCAGTAGTACTACCTGGACAGATACGCAGTATTTT
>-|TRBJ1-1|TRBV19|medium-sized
CASSNTLNTEAFF
TGTGCCAGTAGTAACACCCTGAACACTGAAGCTTTCTTT
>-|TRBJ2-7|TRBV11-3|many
CASSFSVYEQYF
TGTGCCAGCAGCTTTAGCGTTTACGAGCAGTACTTC
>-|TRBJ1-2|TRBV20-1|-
CSASHDTDYCYTF
TGCAGTGCTTCCCACGACACCGACTATTGTTACACCTTC
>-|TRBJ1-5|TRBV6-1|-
CASRLGEGSNQPQHF
TGTGCCAGCAGACTCGGAGAGGGGAGCAATCAGCCCCAGCATTTT
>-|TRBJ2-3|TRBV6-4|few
CASSDSNSQGGTDTQYF
TGTGCCAGCAGTGACTCGAACTCCCAGGGCGGAACAGATACGCAGTATTTT
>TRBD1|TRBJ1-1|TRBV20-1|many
CSAGRGVRTEAFF
TGCAGTGCTGGCAGGGGGGTGCGCACTGAAGCTTTCTTT
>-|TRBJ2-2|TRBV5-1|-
CASRQGRNTGELFF
TGCGCCAGCAGACAGGGACGGAACACCGGGGAGCTGTTTTTT
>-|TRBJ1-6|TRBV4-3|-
CASSQDNNSPLHF
TGCGCCAGCAGCCAAGATAATAATTCACCCCTCCACTTT
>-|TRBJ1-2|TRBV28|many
CASSRSPSAHYGYTF
TGTGCCAGCAGTCGATCCCCCTCAGCTCACTATGGCTACACCTTC
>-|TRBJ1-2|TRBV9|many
CASSPKSRGHYGYTF
TGTGCCAGCAGCCCCAAGTCCCGGGGCCACTATGGCTACACCTTC
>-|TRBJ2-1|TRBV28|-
CASSPGGASYNEQFF
TGTGCCAGCAGCCCAGGGGGGGCTTCCTACAATGAGCAGTTCTTC
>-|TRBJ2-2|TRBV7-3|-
CASPPELRRERNTGELFF
TGTGCCAGCCCCCCCGAACTGCGGCGGGAAAGGAACACCGGGGAGCTGTTTTTT
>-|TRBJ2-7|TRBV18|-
CASSEGNEPREQYF
TGTGCCAGCTCAGAGGGGAATGAACCTAGGGAGCAGTACTTC
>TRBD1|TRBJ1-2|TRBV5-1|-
CASISGVQGDGYTF
TGCGCCAGCATCTCCGGGGTGCAGGGGGATGGCTACACCTTC
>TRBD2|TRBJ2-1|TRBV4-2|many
CASSPELAGLSGNEQFF
TGTGCCAGCAGCCCCGAACTAGCGGGTCTCTCTGGGAATGAGCAGTTCTTC
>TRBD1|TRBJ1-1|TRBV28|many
CASSSTGGRWTEAFF
TGTGCCAGCAGTTCGACAGGGGGTCGGTGGACTGAAGCTTTCTTT
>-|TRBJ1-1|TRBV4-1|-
CASSQGGANTEAFF
TGCGCCAGCAGCCAAGGTGGAGCGAACACTGAAGCTTTCTTT
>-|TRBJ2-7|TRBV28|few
CASSGGQGASYEQYF
TGTGCCAGCAGTGGGGGACAAGGGGCCTCCTACGAGCAGTACTTC
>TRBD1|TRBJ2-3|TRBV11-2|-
CASSSPGQKSKGYDTQYF
TGTGCCAGCAGCTCCCCGGGACAGAAGAGTAAGGGGTACGATACGCAGTATTTT
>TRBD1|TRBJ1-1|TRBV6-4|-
CASSPGGKKAEAFF
TGTGCCAGCAGCCCAGGGGGCAAAAAAGCTGAAGCTTTCTTT
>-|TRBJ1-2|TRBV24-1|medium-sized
CATSDFRGYGYTF
TGTGCCACCAGTGATTTTCGGGGCTATGGCTACACCTTC
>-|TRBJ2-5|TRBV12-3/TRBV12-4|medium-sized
CASSLQETQETQYF
TGTGCCAGCAGTTTACAGGAGACCCAAGAGACCCAGTACTTC
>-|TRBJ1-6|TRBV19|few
CASSGGINSPLHF
TGTGCCAGTAGTGGAGGTATTAATTCACCCCTCCACTTT
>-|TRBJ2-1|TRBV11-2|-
CASSFLGLGGSSYNEQFF
TGTGCCAGCAGCTTTTTAGGTTTAGGGGGTAGCTCCTACAATGAGCAGTTCTTC
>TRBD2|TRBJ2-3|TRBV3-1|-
CASSHSGRATDTQYF
TGTGCCAGCAGCCATAGCGGGAGGGCGACAGATACGCAGTATTTT
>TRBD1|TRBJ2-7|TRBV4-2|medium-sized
CASSQDPDRLDEQYF
TGTGCCAGCAGCCAAGATCCGGACAGGCTGGACGAGCAGTACTTC
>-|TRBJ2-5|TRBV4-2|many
CASSQGSETQYF
TGTGCCAGCAGCCAAGGGTCAGAGACCCAGTACTTC
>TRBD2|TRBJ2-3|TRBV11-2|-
CASSPSLLAGFPDTRYF
TGTGCCAGCAGCCCCTCCCTCCTAGCGGGATTCCCAGATACGCGGTATTTT
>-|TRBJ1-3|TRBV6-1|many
CASSEWTAASGNTIYF
TGTGCCAGCAGTGAGTGGACGGCCGCGTCCGGAAACACCATATATTTT
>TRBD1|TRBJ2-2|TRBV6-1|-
CASSEQGDTGELFF
TGTGCCAGCAGTGAACAGGGGGACACCGGGGAGCTGTTTTTT
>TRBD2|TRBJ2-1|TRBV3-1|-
CASSPRLGLAGVSRFGEQFF
TGTGCCAGCAGCCCCAGATTGGGACTAGCGGGAGTAAGTCGGTTCGGTGAGCAGTTCTTC
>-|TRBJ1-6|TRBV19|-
CASSSTGNSPLHF
TGTGCCAGTAGTAGCACAGGGAATTCACCCCTCCACTTT
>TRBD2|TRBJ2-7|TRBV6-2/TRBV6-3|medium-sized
CASSYKTSSYEQYF
TGTGCCAGCAGTTACAAGACTAGCAGCTACGAGCAGTACTTC
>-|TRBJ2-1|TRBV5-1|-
CASSGLRTNEQFF
TGCGCCAGCAGCGGACTACGGACCAATGAGCAGTTCTTC